The present TCR beta chain was sequenced within a study of Ad26.COV2.S vaccination and SARS-CoV-2 variants. Notes on the study in general: It was found that vaccine and placebo recipients had similar non-spike TCR breadth. The TCR-based breadth and depth measures might underestimate overall T cell responses.

Details on this clone: Antigen unknown.

Generated by immunoSEQ multiplex PCR, the TCRdb table keeps only in-frame clones and is missing some. The repertoire consists of about 350,000 clones, with approximately 86% occurring once and the leading ten covering approximately 12%. Indicated treatment: about 20 received Ad26.COV2.S at low or high dose, single or two shots; roughly five received placebo; per-sample allocation not given. The investigators took samples on day 63 after the first vaccine or placebo injection. V dropped 6 bases and J dropped 8 bases, with 25 bases sitting between them. Germline V gene sequence: CDR1 SGHTA, CDR2 FQGNSA. The CDR3 length is 16 residues.

Sequenced material: peripheral blood, taken in a trial of Ad26.COV2.S vaccine versus placebo. This TCR was recovered from a person between 18 and 59 years old who received the Ad26.COV2.S COVID-19 vaccine or a placebo. The V call is TRBV7-2, the J call TRBJ1-2; D unresolved. The CDR3 nucleotides are TGTGCCAGCAGTCCAATGACTGGAGGTCCTGTGAGGGGCTACACCTTC. As protein: CASSPMTGGPVRGYTF.